This T cell receptor (beta chain) emerged from a study of blood T cell repertoires in COVID-19. Produced via immunoSEQ multiplex PCR; TCRdb's table is partial and in-frame only. The repertoire has 70,000 or so clones, roughly 87% of them found once; the top ten carry 25% to 35%. The CDR3 sequence is 12 residues long. V lost 2 bases, J lost 10 bases, and 11 bases lay in between. Per the germline V gene, CDR1 is MDHEN and CDR2 is SYDVKM. This chain connects TRBV28 to TRBJ1-1; no clear D. This clonotype was obtained from an elderly woman with active or convalescent COVID-19. The sample consisted of peripheral blood. DNA for the CDR3: TGTGCCAGCAGTTTAGGAAACGAGGTAGCTTTCTTT. This encodes CASSLGNEVAFF.